The clone carrying this TCR beta chain was picked up many times. Its antigen is not known. These data belong to a study of breast tumors, draining lymph nodes, adjacent tissues. General study findings and limits: Compared with basal-like, luminal-like tumors shared significantly more repertoire with nontumor tissue. Compared with lymph nodes, tumors were less diverse; compared with nontumor tissue, more.

TCRdb ran MiXCR on the multiplex PCR reads and lists one entry per CDR3 protein. This sample yields roughly 7,000 distinct CDR3 sequences, of which roughly two fifths are seen a single time; under 45% belongs to the top ten. The CDR3 spans 17 residues. The TCR comes from a female donor with breast cancer. Some clones in this sample may be carry-over from other donors' samples. The chain recombines TRBV3-2 with TRBJ2-3; the DNA was not used to check the table's D call, TRBD1. TRBV3-2 is a known pseudogene. Sample: tumor-adjacent breast tissue. The CDR3 reads CASSQVSSRGAIDTQYF. The CDR3 region has the DNA TGTGCCAGCAGCCAAGTCTCCTCTAGGGGGGCGATTGATACGCAGTATTTT.